The 9 T cell receptor beta chains below all came from one sample that was sequenced in a study of blood T cell repertoires in COVID-19. Assay: immunoSEQ multiplex PCR; the TCRdb copy retains only in-frame clones and omits some. Of around 150,000 clones in the sample, approximately 84% were seen once. Sequences were obtained from peripheral blood. The receptors derive from a man between 65 and 79 years old with acute or convalescent COVID-19.

V and J are TRBV7-2 and TRBJ2-7; 10 bases map to TRBD2. This CDR3 comprises 16 residues. Per the germline V gene, CDR1 is SGHTA and CDR2 is FQGNSA. J gave up 6 bases and V 5 bases, and 13 bases lay outside the gene matches. The CDR3 region is CASSPPGASGSFEQYF. CDR3 DNA sequence: TGTGCCAGCAGCCCACCCGGCGCTAGCGGGAGTTTCGAGCAGTACTTC.

The chain employs TRBV10-3 and TRBJ2-3; TRBD2 might be the D (6 bases). This CDR3 contains 15 residues. The V gene lost 3 bases and the J gene lost 1 base, with 11 bases spanning the gap. From germline, CDR1 is ENHRY and CDR2 SYGVKD. The CDR3 sequence: CAISEGAGGTDTQYF. As DNA, the CDR3 is TGTGCCATCAGTGAAGGAGCGGGCGGCACAGATACGCAGTATTTT.

The chain employs TRBV5-4 and TRBJ1-3; 12 bases match TRBD1. The CDR3 consists of 19 residues. Trimming removed 4 bases from V and 4 bases from J; junction bases left unmatched: 15. CDR1 SGHNT and CDR2 YYREEE come from the germline V gene (reference sequence). The CDR3 sequence: CASSRGTGGGFGSGNTIYF. As DNA, the CDR3 is TGTGCCAGCAGCAGGGGGACAGGGGGCGGTTTCGGTAGCGGAAACACCATATATTTT.

This clone was recorded many times. V gene TRBV11-2 combines with J gene TRBJ1-5; D call uncertain. The CDR3 is 13 residues long. V was pared by 0 bases and J by 3 bases, with 3 bases between. Germline CDR1 and CDR2: SGHAT and FQNNGV. The CDR3 here is CASSLDLNQPQHF. CDR3 in DNA: TGTGCCAGCAGCTTAGATCTCAATCAGCCCCAGCATTTT.

The rearrangement uses TRBV5-1 and TRBJ2-7; 8 nucleotides agree with TRBD2. The CDR3 contains 16 residues. Germline trimming cut 1 base from V and 5 bases from J; bases unmatched to any gene: 11. Germline V lookup: CDR1 SGHRS, CDR2 YFSETQ. The CDR3 loop reads CASSLKAGGLFHEQYF. In DNA form, the CDR3 reads TGCGCCAGCAGCTTGAAGGCGGGGGGTCTTTTCCACGAGCAGTACTTC.

V gene TRBV24-1 combines with J gene TRBJ1-2; no reliable D call. The germline V gene has CDR1 KGHDR and CDR2 SFDVKD. The V and J ends lost 4 bases and 4 bases respectively, with 9 bases between them. The CDR3 has 13 residues. The CDR3 protein is CATSDPQSYGYTF. The CDR3 nucleotides are TGTGCCACCAGTGACCCGCAGTCCTATGGCTACACCTTC.

V gene TRBV10-1 combines with J gene TRBJ2-1; D is perhaps TRBD2 (6 bases). Germline V CDR1 and CDR2: WNHNN, SYGVQD (reference sequence). Between the trimmed V and J ends, which lost 5 bases and 7 bases, there was a span of 15 bases. The CDR3 is 14 amino acids. The CDR3 loop is CASSPTRTGNEQFF. In DNA form, the CDR3 reads TGCGCCAGCAGTCCGACTAGGACGGGGAATGAGCAGTTCTTC.

The V gene is TRBV2, the J gene TRBJ2-7; 8 nucleotides agree with TRBD1. Per the germline V gene, CDR1 is SNHLY and CDR2 is FYNNEI. This CDR3 is built from 14 residues. V lost 3 bases and J lost 6; bases outside the gene matches: 7. The CDR3 reads CASSEETGEVEQYF. The CDR3, as DNA: TGTGCCAGCAGTGAGGAGACAGGGGAGGTCGAGCAGTACTTC. Full variable domain (missing parts from reference TRBV2 and TRBJ2-7): EPEVTQTPSHQVTQMGQEVILRCVPISNHLYFYWYRQILGQKVEFLVSFYNNEISEKSEIFDDQFSVERPDGSNFTLKIRSTKLEDSAMYFCASSEETGEVEQYFGPGTRLTVT.

The chain combines TRBV20-1 with TRBJ1-5; the D gene is possibly TRBD1 (5 bases). Germline V CDR1 and CDR2: DFQATT, SNEGSKA (reference sequence). With 3 bases removed from V and 6 bases from J, the gap between germline ends came to 12 bases. This CDR3 spans 13 amino acids. The CDR3 DNA follows: TGCAGTGCTAGTAACCAGGGAGGTCAGCCCCAGCATTTT. Its translation: CSASNQGGQPQHF.